These T cell receptor beta chains were read from a single sample in a study of cytomegalovirus exposure and HLA in healthy donors. The assay was immunoSEQ multiplex PCR, and TCRdb's table has in-frame clones only and misses some. This sample has about 170,000 clones; over 80% occur once, and the top ten carry about 2.2%. Source material: PBMCs. The receptors were sampled from a male donor in good health and CMV-seronegative. Each CDR3 is given with its conserved first and last residue. A D gene is named only where the DNA matches it firmly. A row's size may be missing; if present it is once, few, many or a size class.

V: TRBV6-1
J: TRBJ2-7
size: -
D: -
CDR3: CAIRQDSSYEQYF
DNA: TGTGCCATCAGACAGGATAGCTCCTACGAGCAGTACTTC

V: TRBV6-1
J: TRBJ1-5
size: -
D: TRBD1
CDR3: CASSVSRGWGSNQPQHF
DNA: TGTGCCAGCAGTGTATCCAGGGGGTGGGGTAGCAATCAGCCCCAGCATTTT

V: TRBV5-1
J: TRBJ1-4
size: few
D: -
CDR3: CASSLVADEKLFF
DNA: TGCGCCAGCAGCTTGGTGGCAGATGAAAAACTGTTTTTT

V: TRBV7-8
J: TRBJ2-7
size: -
D: TRBD1
CDR3: CASSPIITGGVYEQYF
DNA: TGTGCCAGCAGTCCAATAATCACAGGGGGCGTCTACGAGCAGTACTTC

V: TRBV6-5
J: TRBJ2-1
size: -
D: TRBD2
CDR3: CASIKTGGNEQFF
DNA: TGTGCCAGCATTAAAACGGGGGGAAATGAGCAGTTCTTC

V: TRBV2
J: TRBJ1-3
size: -
D: -
CDR3: CASSTRPRAGNTIYF
DNA: TGTGCCAGCAGTACCCGACCCCGGGCTGGAAACACCATATATTTT

V: TRBV7-9
J: TRBJ2-5
size: few
D: TRBD2
CDR3: CASSPGGGQETQYF
DNA: TGTGCCAGCAGCCCGGGAGGGGGTCAAGAGACCCAGTACTTC

V: TRBV6-1
J: TRBJ2-2
size: -
D: -
CDR3: CASSETFSSGELFF
DNA: TGTGCCAGCAGTGAAACCTTCAGTTCCGGGGAGCTGTTTTTT

V: TRBV7-8
J: TRBJ1-1
size: -
D: TRBD1
CDR3: CASSSGRTGRNTEAFF
DNA: TGTGCCAGCAGCTCAGGGAGGACAGGCAGGAACACTGAAGCTTTCTTT

V: TRBV19
J: TRBJ1-6
size: -
D: -
CDR3: CASSSGFGGNNSPLHF
DNA: TGTGCCAGTAGTTCGGGTTTCGGGGGGAATAATTCACCCCTCCACTTT

V: TRBV5-1
J: TRBJ2-5
size: -
D: TRBD2
CDR3: CASSPVAGGETQYF
DNA: TGCGCCAGCAGCCCTGTAGCGGGGGGAGAGACCCAGTACTTC

V: TRBV4-1
J: TRBJ1-4
size: -
D: -
CDR3: CASSQVQGTNEKLFF
DNA: TGCGCCAGCAGCCAAGTTCAGGGCACTAATGAAAAGCTGTTTTTT

V: TRBV5-6
J: TRBJ1-2
size: -
D: TRBD1
CDR3: CASSSDRGRGGYTF
DNA: TGTGCCAGCAGCTCGGACAGGGGGCGCGGCGGCTACACCTTC

V: TRBV5-4
J: TRBJ2-1
size: -
D: TRBD1
CDR3: CASSLAGRGPYNEQFF
DNA: TGTGCCAGCAGCTTGGCCGGCAGGGGGCCCTACAATGAGCAGTTCTTC

V: TRBV5-1
J: TRBJ2-7
size: -
D: -
CDR3: CASSLTPASESYEQYF
DNA: TGCGCCAGCAGCTTGACCCCCGCCAGCGAGTCCTACGAGCAGTACTTC

V: TRBV27
J: TRBJ2-7
size: -
D: TRBD1
CDR3: CASSWTGGFYEQYF
DNA: TGTGCCAGCAGCTGGACAGGGGGCTTCTACGAGCAGTACTTC